This TCR beta chain was observed in a study of shared clonotypes between healthy human individuals. Study overall: Those who served as donors were a couple of women and three men between the ages of 18 and 49. For every donor, three CD4 naive, three CD4 memory, two CD8 naive and one CD8 memory plates were used.

Study results and limitations: Generation probabilities of non-shared clonotypes were lower (relative to those shared by all four donors).

CDR1 is SNHLY, CDR2 FYNNEI, per germline. CDR3 length: 12 residues. This clone has a count of ten or more. What it binds is not known. Data came from immunoSEQ multiplex PCR; TCRdb stores just in-frame clones and leaves some out. The sample has over 950,000 clones; approximately 80% are singletons. The receptor was derived from a man between 18 and 35 years old in good health. Some clones in this sample may be carry-over from other donors' samples. The source material was memory CD4+ T cells from PBMCs. Subset indicated: CD45RA-negative fraction. The chain carries TRBV2 and TRBJ2-7; D ambiguous. CDR3 sequence reads: CACGRENYEQYF. CDR3 DNA sequence: TGTGCATGCGGCCGCGAAAACTACGAGCAGTACTTC.